A selection of T cell receptor beta chains follows, all from one sample in a study of blood T cell repertoires in COVID-19. Method: immunoSEQ multiplex PCR; TCRdb's copy keeps in-frame clones and lacks some. This table has 170,000 or so clones, 80% to 85% appearing once. Sequencing input: peripheral blood. These receptors were taken from a man aged 18 to 29 with active or convalescent COVID-19. Both conserved end residues are part of each CDR3. The D gene is left open where the match is weak. Some rows have no size entry. The others give once, few or many, or a class for an expanded clone.

TRBD2	TRBV7-2	TRBJ2-4	-	CASSALAGAKNIQYF	TGTGCCAGCAGCGCCCTAGCGGGAGCCAAAAACATTCAGTACTTC
TRBD1	TRBV2	TRBJ1-5	-	CASSVGTGGQPQHF	TGTGCCAGCAGTGTAGGGACAGGGGGGCAGCCCCAGCATTTT
-	TRBV28	TRBJ1-5	-	CASGNAGTPGSGQPQHF	TGTGCCAGCGGGAACGCCGGGACTCCCGGGAGCGGCCAGCCCCAGCATTTT
-	TRBV10-3	TRBJ1-2	-	CAISETGFNYGYTF	TGTGCCATCAGTGAAACAGGGTTTAACTATGGCTACACCTTC
-	TRBV14	TRBJ1-2	-	CASSLSGARYHGYTF	TGTGCCAGCAGCTTATCAGGGGCGAGATACCATGGCTACACCTTC
TRBD1	TRBV2	TRBJ1-6	once	CASSEEYAGTGVNSPLHF	TGTGCCAGCAGTGAAGAGTACGCCGGGACAGGGGTTAATTCACCCCTCCACTTT
TRBD2	TRBV3-1/TRBV3-2	TRBJ2-1	-	CASSQDLRGSSYNEQFF	TGTGCCAGCAGCCAAGACCTGCGGGGGAGCTCCTACAATGAGCAGTTCTTC
-	TRBV24-1	TRBJ1-1	-	CATSDPTDRKYTEAFF	TGTGCCACCAGTGATCCAACAGACAGAAAATATACTGAAGCTTTCTTT
TRBD1	TRBV2	TRBJ1-2	-	CASSGQGARYGYTF	TGTGCCAGCAGTGGACAGGGGGCAAGGTATGGCTACACCTTC
-	TRBV7-3	TRBJ2-2	-	CASSLNSEVTGELFF	TGTGCCAGCAGCTTAAATAGCGAAGTGACCGGGGAGCTGTTTTTT
TRBD1	TRBV24-1	TRBJ1-3	-	CATSAQGAGGNTIYF	TGTGCCACCAGTGCCCAGGGGGCTGGTGGAAACACCATATATTTT
TRBD1	TRBV27	TRBJ1-6	-	CASSFGTGVNSPLHF	TGTGCCAGCAGTTTTGGGACAGGGGTAAATTCACCCCTCCACTTT
TRBD2	TRBV3-1/TRBV3-2	TRBJ2-7	-	CASSQGGGAYEQYF	TGTGCCAGCAGCCAGGGCGGGGGGGCCTACGAGCAGTACTTC
-	TRBV24-1	TRBJ2-5	-	CATSEFRMDSGRETQYF	TGTGCCACCAGTGAATTTCGGATGGATTCGGGTCGAGAGACCCAGTACTTC
TRBD2	TRBV5-1	TRBJ2-1	-	CASSFGDSGVYNEQFF	TGCGCCAGCAGCTTCGGGGATAGCGGGGTATACAATGAGCAGTTCTTC
TRBD1	TRBV7-8	TRBJ1-3	-	CASSLPGGGNTIYF	TGTGCCAGCAGCTTACCAGGGGGAGGAAACACCATATATTTT
-	TRBV30	TRBJ2-7	-	CAWGITASEQYF	TGTGCCTGGGGTATAACAGCAAGCGAGCAGTACTTC
-	TRBV12-3/TRBV12-4	TRBJ2-2	-	CASSLGTVGELFF	TGTGCCAGCAGTTTAGGGACAGTCGGGGAGCTGTTTTTT
TRBD1	TRBV11-1	TRBJ1-2	once	CASSSDRGRAGYTF	TGTGCCAGCAGCTCTGACAGGGGGAGAGCTGGCTACACCTTC
TRBD1	TRBV2	TRBJ1-1	-	CASVWDSPNTEAFF	TGTGCCAGCGTTTGGGACAGTCCGAACACTGAAGCTTTCTTT
-	TRBV3-1/TRBV3-2	TRBJ2-5	-	CASSQGGKGRRTQYF	TGTGCCAGCAGCCAAGGAGGGAAGGGTCGAAGGACCCAGTACTTC
-	TRBV20-1	TRBJ2-7	-	CSASNEGGYEQYF	TGCAGTGCTAGTAACGAGGGAGGCTACGAGCAGTACTTC
-	TRBV18	TRBJ1-1	-	CASSSTGNTEAFF	TGTGCCAGCTCATCGACAGGGAACACTGAAGCTTTCTTT
-	TRBV9	TRBJ1-4	-	CASMAPGGELFF	TGTGCCAGCATGGCTCCCGGGGGAGAACTGTTTTTT
-	TRBV7-9	TRBJ1-5	-	CASSPAGAGQPQHF	TGTGCCAGCAGCCCTGCTGGGGCAGGGCAGCCCCAGCATTTT
-	TRBV9	TRBJ2-2	-	CASSVDRFGELFF	TGTGCCAGCAGCGTAGATCGGTTCGGGGAGCTGTTTTTT
TRBD1	TRBV4-3	TRBJ1-4	-	CASSQATGRKLFF	TGCGCCAGCAGCCAAGCGACAGGGCGAAAACTGTTTTTT
-	TRBV5-4	TRBJ2-7	-	CASSQDTYEQYF	TGTGCCAGCAGCCAGGACACCTACGAGCAGTACTTC
TRBD2	TRBV5-1	TRBJ2-3	-	CASSAGTSGGTDTQYF	TGCGCCAGCAGCGCAGGTACTAGCGGGGGAACAGATACGCAGTATTTT
TRBD1	TRBV19	TRBJ1-5	-	CASSTQGFWDQPQHF	TGTGCCAGTAGTACACAGGGGTTTTGGGATCAGCCCCAGCATTTT
TRBD1	TRBV3-1/TRBV3-2	TRBJ1-6	-	CASSHRQGRDSPLHF	TGTGCCAGCAGCCACCGACAGGGGAGGGATTCACCCCTCCACTTT
TRBD1	TRBV19	TRBJ1-1	-	CASSRGTGGHTEAFF	TGTGCCAGTAGTAGGGGGACAGGGGGTCACACTGAAGCTTTCTTT
TRBD1	TRBV2	TRBJ2-1	once	CASSGQGYYNEQFF	TGTGCCAGCTCGGGACAGGGCTACTACAATGAGCAGTTCTTC
TRBD1	TRBV5-6	TRBJ1-4	-	CASSLWTGGGGEKLFF	TGTGCCAGCAGCTTATGGACAGGGGGCGGCGGTGAAAAACTGTTTTTT
-	TRBV7-3	TRBJ1-1	-	CASSLVSEATEAFF	TGTGCCAGCAGCTTAGTCTCGGAGGCCACTGAAGCTTTCTTT
-	TRBV2	TRBJ2-1	few	CASSIESSYNEQFF	TGTGCCAGCAGTATCGAGAGCTCCTACAATGAGCAGTTCTTC
-	TRBV18	TRBJ1-5	-	CASSLGIQGRNQPQHF	TGTGCCAGCTCACTCGGGATACAGGGTCGCAATCAGCCCCAGCATTTT
TRBD1	TRBV24-1	TRBJ2-7	-	CATRRDRGYEQYF	TGTGCCACCAGACGGGACAGGGGCTACGAGCAGTACTTC
-	TRBV7-9	TRBJ1-2	-	CASSSRPNYGYTF	TGTGCCAGCAGCTCTAGGCCTAACTATGGCTACACCTTC
-	TRBV7-3	TRBJ2-7	-	CASSLAYGSSYEQYF	TGTGCCAGCAGCCTCGCCTATGGGAGCTCCTACGAGCAGTACTTC
TRBD2	TRBV9	TRBJ2-5	-	CASSVVGLGSPRETQYF	TGTGCCAGCAGCGTAGTGGGACTAGGATCGCCAAGGGAGACCCAGTACTTC
TRBD1	TRBV6-1	TRBJ2-7	once	CASSDPPDRDRFLNYEQYF	TGTGCCAGCAGTGATCCTCCGGACAGGGACCGCTTTCTGAACTACGAGCAGTACTTC
TRBD1	TRBV19	TRBJ2-7	-	CASSITGTGGTYEQYF	TGTGCCAGTAGTATTACCGGGACAGGGGGGACCTACGAGCAGTACTTC
TRBD1	TRBV6-2/TRBV6-3	TRBJ2-3	-	CASSKGQASTDTQYF	TGTGCCAGCAGTAAGGGACAGGCAAGCACAGATACGCAGTATTTT
TRBD1	TRBV19	TRBJ2-4	-	CASSRETGRLAKNIQYF	TGTGCCAGTAGTAGGGAGACAGGGCGGTTAGCCAAAAACATTCAGTACTTC
-	TRBV7-8	TRBJ1-5	few	CASSLGAGRNQPQHF	TGTGCCAGCAGCTTAGGAGCAGGTCGCAATCAGCCCCAGCATTTT
TRBD2	TRBV3-1/TRBV3-2	TRBJ2-5	-	CASSRTSGGSRQETQYF	TGTGCCAGCAGCCGGACTAGCGGGGGGTCAAGGCAAGAGACCCAGTACTTC
-	TRBV21-1	TRBJ2-1	-	CASSRDRDYNEQFF	TGTGCCAGCAGCAGAGACAGGGACTACAATGAGCAGTTCTTC
-	TRBV19	TRBJ2-3	-	CASSIPINPDTQYF	TGTGCCAGTAGTATACCTATCAACCCAGATACGCAGTATTTT
TRBD1	TRBV10-3	TRBJ1-1	-	CAISSPGTGNTEAFF	TGTGCCATCAGTTCTCCCGGGACAGGGAACACTGAAGCTTTCTTT
TRBD1	TRBV15	TRBJ1-2	-	CATSRGTEANYGYTF	TGTGCCACCAGCCGGGGGACAGAAGCTAACTATGGCTACACCTTC
TRBD2	TRBV27	TRBJ2-7	-	CASSLFSAGGPGEQYF	TGTGCCAGCAGTTTATTCTCGGCGGGAGGGCCAGGCGAGCAGTACTTC
-	TRBV11-3	TRBJ1-2	-	CASSFRTSGSHGYTF	TGTGCCAGCAGCTTCCGAACTTCCGGGTCGCATGGCTACACCTTC
-	TRBV6-5	TRBJ2-2	-	CASSQQNAGELFF	TGTGCCAGCAGTCAACAAAATGCCGGGGAGCTGTTTTTT
-	TRBV7-3	TRBJ2-7	-	CASSLSGASSYEQYF	TGTGCCAGCAGCTTAAGCGGGGCAAGCTCCTACGAGCAGTACTTC
-	TRBV6-5	TRBJ2-5	-	CASSPPLEETQYF	TGTGCCAGCAGCCCACCATTAGAAGAGACCCAGTACTTC
TRBD2	TRBV7-9	TRBJ2-7	-	CASSPRGTSGLGEQYF	TGTGCCAGCAGCCCTCGAGGGACTAGCGGGTTGGGCGAGCAGTACTTC
-	TRBV12-3/TRBV12-4	TRBJ1-2	-	CASSSSIAYTF	TGTGCCAGCAGTTCCTCTATTGCCTACACCTTC
-	TRBV7-9	TRBJ2-1	once	CASSFGSVYYNEQFF	TGTGCCAGCAGCTTCGGTAGCGTTTACTACAATGAGCAGTTCTTC